These T cell receptor beta chains were read from a single sample in a study of cytomegalovirus exposure and HLA in healthy donors. TCRdb's table, derived via immunoSEQ multiplex PCR, lists solely in-frame clones and lacks some. The repertoire holds about 220,000 clones, with just over 90% as singletons. The sample consisted of PBMCs. Receptors originate from a young woman in good health and CMV-seronegative. The CDR3 runs from the conserved cysteine through the conserved F or W. A D gene is named only where the DNA matches it firmly. Clone size is stated in some rows and not others, as once, few, many or a class when expanded.

CDR3aa | CDR3nt | j_gene | v_gene | d_gene | abundance
CASSYTRTGNQPQHF | TGTGCCAGCAGTTACACAAGGACAGGGAATCAGCCCCAGCATTTT | TRBJ1-5 | TRBV6-5 | TRBD1 | NA
CASRDTGDHYGYTF | TGTGCCAGCAGAGACACAGGGGACCACTATGGCTACACCTTC | TRBJ1-2 | TRBV27 | TRBD1 | NA
CASSSGGGTQANYGYTF | TGCGCCAGCAGCTCGGGCGGGGGGACTCAAGCTAACTATGGCTACACCTTC | TRBJ1-2 | TRBV5-1 | NA | NA
CASSQFLGVRVKYEQYF | TGCGCCAGCAGCCAATTTCTCGGCGTGAGGGTTAAGTACGAGCAGTACTTC | TRBJ2-7 | TRBV4-1 | NA | NA
CASSRLKQGASGNTIYF | TGCGCCAGCAGCAGACTTAAACAGGGGGCTTCTGGAAACACCATATATTTT | TRBJ1-3 | TRBV4-1 | TRBD1 | once
CASGWGGRDYEQYF | TGTGCCAGCGGCTGGGGCGGAAGAGACTACGAGCAGTACTTC | TRBJ2-7 | TRBV2 | NA | NA
CAISESGQGDGYTF | TGTGCCATCAGTGAGTCGGGACAGGGCGACGGCTACACCTTC | TRBJ1-2 | TRBV10-3 | TRBD1 | NA
CASSPAGLAGGETQYF | TGCGCCAGCAGCCCGGCGGGACTAGCGGGAGGAGAGACCCAGTACTTC | TRBJ2-5 | TRBV5-1 | TRBD2 | NA
CASSPPTGLAYEQYF | TGTGCCAGCAGCCCCCCCACGGGATTGGCTTACGAGCAGTACTTC | TRBJ2-7 | TRBV9 | NA | NA
CASSLQAGSPLHF | TGTGCCAGCAGCTTACAGGCGGGTTCACCCCTCCACTTT | TRBJ1-6 | TRBV11-3 | NA | once
CSVAKTGAYEQYF | TGCAGCGTCGCAAAGACAGGGGCCTACGAGCAGTACTTC | TRBJ2-7 | TRBV29-1 | TRBD1 | NA
CASSGRNRGDTQYF | TGTGCCTCTAGCGGGAGGAACCGGGGAGATACGCAGTATTTT | TRBJ2-3 | TRBV30 | TRBD2 | once
CASSIVGRNTEAFF | TGTGCCAGTAGTATAGTGGGGCGGAACACTGAAGCTTTCTTT | TRBJ1-1 | TRBV19 | NA | NA
CSVETTAVYGYTF | TGCAGCGTTGAAACCACAGCGGTCTATGGCTACACCTTC | TRBJ1-2 | TRBV29-1 | NA | NA
CASSKGHKNTEAFF | TGTGCCAGCAGCAAAGGACATAAGAACACTGAAGCTTTCTTT | TRBJ1-1 | TRBV6-5 | NA | NA
CASSDVLATYNEQFF | TGTGCCAGCAGTGACGTCCTAGCGACCTACAATGAGCAGTTCTTC | TRBJ2-1 | TRBV2 | NA | NA